Listed here are 20 T cell receptor beta chains from one sample, sequenced in a study of shared clonotypes between healthy human individuals. The assay was immunoSEQ multiplex PCR, and TCRdb's table has in-frame clones only and misses some. This sample has about 1.1 million clones, with roughly 80% found just once. Sequencing was carried out using memory CD4+ T cells from PBMCs. Subset denoted: CD45RA-negative fraction. Receptor source: a young man in good health. Some clones in this sample may be carry-over from other donors' samples.

This clone came up many times. This chain joins TRBV28 and TRBJ2-6; a weak D match, TRBD2 (5 bases). This CDR3 contains 19 residues. Trimming took 2 bases from V and 1 from J, leaving 18 bases between them. CDR1 and CDR2 from the germline V gene are MDHEN and SYDVKM. This CDR3 reads CASSLLTAGPQSGANVLTF. CDR3 sequence (DNA): TGTGCCAGCAGTTTACTGACGGCGGGCCCTCAGTCTGGGGCCAACGTCCTGACTTTC. Full variable domain (rest looked up from reference TRBV28 and TRBJ2-6): DVKVTQSSRYLVKRTGEKVFLECVQDMDHENMFWYRQDPGLGLRLIYFSYDVKMKEKGDIPEGYSVSREKKERFSLILESASTNQTSMYLCASSLLTAGPQSGANVLTFGAGSRLTVL.

This chain connects TRBV7-2 to TRBJ2-6; 7 bases map to TRBD2. V lost 5 bases, J lost 2 bases, and 6 bases stayed unmatched. This CDR3 has 16 residues. The germline gives CDR1 SGHTA, CDR2 FQGNSA. CDR3 DNA sequence: TGTGCCAGCAGCCCTAGGGGAGGGACTGGGGCCAACGTCCTGACTTTC. Translated, it gives CASSPRGGTGANVLTF.

This sequence joins TRBV5-1 and TRBJ2-7, with D perhaps being TRBD1 or TRBD2 (5 bases each). Germline CDR1 SGHRS, CDR2 YFSETQ. V lost 4 bases and J lost 2, with 13 bases in between. This CDR3 contains 14 residues. The CDR3 DNA follows: TGCGCCAGCAGCATCGGGACGGTCGCCTACGAGCAGTACTTC. Its protein product is CASSIGTVAYEQYF.

This chain joins TRBV11-2 and TRBJ2-1, with 10 bases that match TRBD2. The V gene end was trimmed by 8 bases and the J gene end by 6 bases; junction bases not matched to a gene: 10. The CDR3 has 15 amino acids. Germline V gene sequence: CDR1 SGHAT, CDR2 FQNNGV. The chain's CDR3 is CASRPGLARLNEQFF. CDR3 sequence (DNA): TGTGCCAGCCGACCGGGACTAGCGCGTCTCAATGAGCAGTTCTTC.

This clone was picked up many times. The same CDR3 is also encoded by other DNA sequences in this sample. V and J are TRBV28 and TRBJ1-4; weak D call: TRBD1 (5 bases). The CDR3 sequence is 13 residues long. The germline V gene has CDR1 MDHEN and CDR2 SYDVKM. Deletions cut 7 bases from V and 2 bases from J, with 8 bases between. The CDR3 protein is CASTGATNEKLFF. CDR3 sequence (DNA): TGTGCCAGCACCGGGGCGACTAATGAAAAACTGTTTTTT.

This chain uses TRBV11-3 with TRBJ1-1; TRBD1 matches at 7 bases. CDR3 size: 15 residues. J was trimmed by 6 bases and V by 5 bases; bases with no gene match: 12. Germline V gene data show CDR1 as SGHNT and CDR2 as YENEEA. Here the CDR3 DNA reads TGTGCCAGCAGCGGAGGGGGCGGGTGGTACGCTGAAGCTTTCTTT. Residues: CASSGGGGWYAEAFF.

This clone was seen once. V is TRBV27 and J is TRBJ1-2; perhaps TRBD1 as D (5 bases). The germline gives CDR1 MNHEY, CDR2 SMNVEV (reference sequence). The CDR3 runs 13 residues. V gave up 3 bases and J gave up 8 bases, with 13 bases separating them. The CDR3 is CASSLTSGTGYTF. As DNA, the CDR3 is TGTGCCAGCAGTTTGACCTCCGGGACGGGCTACACCTTC.

This clone was detected a few times. A clone one base away is much larger, so this may be a read error. The chain links TRBV30 to TRBJ1-5; no reliable D call. Per germline, CDR1 GTSNPN and CDR2 SVGIG (reference sequence). CDR3 size: 13 residues. The V end lost 3 bases, the J end lost 0 bases, and 6 bases lay between the germline ends. CDR3 protein: CAWRLDSNQPQHF. The CDR3 bases are TGTGCCTGGAGACTGGATAGCAATCAGCCCCAGCATTTT.

The chain is built from TRBV5-4 and TRBJ1-2, with 7 bases that match TRBD1. V dropped 4 bases and J dropped 3; count of bases not matched to a gene: 9. The CDR3 consists of 15 residues. Per the germline V gene, CDR1 is SGHNT and CDR2 is YYREEE (reference sequence). The CDR3 protein is CASSVVAGGYYGYTF. The CDR3, as DNA: TGTGCCAGCAGCGTGGTTGCAGGGGGGTACTATGGCTACACCTTC.

To note about this clone: The junction does not match germline at one end; this may be a read error. This chain connects TRBV23-1 to TRBJ1-1, with no clear D. TRBV23-1 is flagged as an ORF with uncertain function. This CDR3 has 12 amino acids. CDR3 protein: CASRGRNPEAFF. CDR3 in DNA: TGCGCCAGCCGCGGTCGGAACCCTGAAGCTTTCTTT.

The table lists this clone with a few counts. V is TRBV7-2 and J is TRBJ2-1, with D possibly being TRBD1 or TRBD2 (6 bases each). Germline-derived CDR1 and CDR2 are SGHTA and FQGNSA. V lost 1 base and J lost 7, with 14 bases in between. The CDR3 covers 15 residues. CDR3 amino acids: CASSLEGGFGNEQFF. CDR3 DNA sequence: TGTGCCAGCAGCTTAGAAGGGGGGTTTGGTAATGAGCAGTTCTTC.

The chain recombines TRBV4-3 with TRBJ1-6; 10 bases match TRBD1. After removal of 4 bases from V and 8 bases from J, the junction contained 5 bases not matched to a gene. The V gene's germline CDR1 is LGHNA and CDR2 YSLEER. The CDR3 runs 15 residues. Here the CDR3 DNA reads TGCGCCAGCAGCCCGTGGGGGACAGGGGATTCACCCCTCCACTTT. Encoded protein: CASSPWGTGDSPLHF.

This clone showed up just a few times. The chain employs TRBV19 and TRBJ1-5; the D is unclear. The CDR3 totals 14 residues. V was cut by 4 bases and J by 0 bases, with 7 bases left in between. The germline V gene has CDR1 LNHDA and CDR2 SQIVND (reference sequence). The CDR3 bases are TGTGCCAGTAGTACGTCGAATAGCAATCAGCCCCAGCATTTT. Translated: CASSTSNSNQPQHF. Full variable domain (rest looked up from reference TRBV19 and TRBJ1-5): DGGITQSPKYLFRKEGQNVTLSCEQNLNHDAMYWYRQDPGQGLRLIYYSQIVNDFQKGDIAEGYSVSREKKESFPLTVTSAQKNPTAFYLCASSTSNSNQPQHFGDGTRLSIL.

This chain links TRBV20-1 with TRBJ1-1; D is unclear. There are 11 residues in the CDR3. V gave up 5 bases and J gave up 11 bases, with 15 bases separating them. Germline CDR1 DFQATT, CDR2 SNEGSKA (reference sequence). The CDR3, as DNA: TGCAGTGCTCCATCGGCAGGCTCGGCTTTCTTT. As protein: CSAPSAGSAFF.

This sequence joins TRBV6-6 and TRBJ2-1; TRBD1 aligns across 7 bases. The CDR3 length is 13 residues. V shed 5 bases and J 5 bases; nucleotides not matched to a gene: 3. Germline V gene lookup returns CDR1 MNHNY and CDR2 SVGAGI (reference sequence). CDR3 bases: TGTGCCAGCAGTGGAGACAGGGACAATGAGCAGTTCTTC. Amino acid sequence: CASSGDRDNEQFF.

The chain recombines TRBV28 with TRBJ2-3; no clear D gene. Germline assignment: CDR1 MDHEN and CDR2 SYDVKM. This CDR3 comprises 11 residues. The germline V and J ends were trimmed by 1 base and 7 bases, with 3 bases remaining between them. CDR3 loop: CASSLSYTQYF. The CDR3 DNA follows: TGTGCCAGCAGTTTATCCTATACGCAGTATTTT.

With regard to this clone: The sample has other DNA sequences that encode this CDR3 too. The V gene is TRBV2, the J gene TRBJ2-7; 8 nucleotides align to TRBD1. This CDR3 region has 12 residues. CDR1 is SNHLY and CDR2 is FYNNEI in the germline V gene. V shed 7 bases, J shed 3 bases, and the junction held 2 bases outside the gene matches. This CDR3 is CASTGTGYEQYF. The DNA of the CDR3 is TGTGCCAGCACCGGGACAGGCTACGAGCAGTACTTC.

The chain uses TRBV6-1 and TRBJ1-4; D is unclear. Germline loops: CDR1 MNHNS, CDR2 SASEGT. Deletions cut 7 bases from V and 5 bases from J, with 14 bases between. The CDR3 is 14 amino acids. This CDR3 reads CASNLRPLNEKLFF. The CDR3 DNA follows: TGTGCCAGCAATCTTCGGCCGTTAAATGAAAAACTGTTTTTT.

This clone came up once. The chain employs TRBV9 and TRBJ2-1; 7 positions match TRBD1. CDR1 is SGDLS and CDR2 is YYNGEE in the germline V gene. J lost 6 bases, V lost 7 bases, and 13 bases had no gene match. This CDR3 spans 15 amino acids. This CDR3 is CASSLEGAPFNEQFF. The CDR3 coding sequence is TGTGCCAGCTCACTTGAGGGGGCGCCGTTCAATGAGCAGTTCTTC.

As for this clone: It differs at one base from a far larger clone, so likely a read error. The J gene is TRBJ2-7, the V gene TRBV4-2; 11 bases are a match to TRBD2. CDR1 is LGHNA and CDR2 is YNFKEQ in the germline V gene. This CDR3 region has 16 residues. The J segment lost 6 bases and the V segment lost 4 bases, leaving 11 bases of the junction unmatched. Written as DNA, the CDR3 is TGTGCCAGCAGCCCTCCGGAACTAGCGGGAGTATCCGAGCAGTACTTC. Translated: CASSPPELAGVSEQYF.